This paragraph covers one T cell receptor beta chain sequence. Its target is unknown. These data come from a study of T cell responses to AZD1222 COVID-19 vaccine. Study-wide findings and caveats: Every sample of the repertoires postdated the peak T cell response. Baseline serology detected seropositivity in only five to seven AZD1222 recipients. Most donors were white British and more were female, and clonal diversity was possibly underestimated. The study found vaccine-associated CD4 TCRs spanning spike, dominant at 160-218 and 743-854.

Some clones are missing from TCRdb's copy, which holds only in-frame ones; the method was immunoSEQ multiplex PCR. Found here are 100,000 to 130,000 clones, 90% to 95% of them singletons; the top ten hold roughly 6.2%. Per germline, CDR1 SGDLS and CDR2 YYNGEE. The CDR3 consists of 14 residues. With 0 bases removed from V and 5 bases from J, the gap between germline ends came to 12 bases. Specimen: peripheral blood, collected 28 days after the second AZD1222 dose. This chain links TRBV9 with TRBJ2-7, with D tentatively TRBD2 (6 bases). The sequence came from an adult who received the AZD1222 COVID-19 vaccine. The CDR3 loop reads CASSVGDGGDEQYF. In nucleotides, the CDR3 is TGTGCCAGCAGCGTAGGCGACGGAGGGGACGAGCAGTACTTC.